The 18 T cell receptor beta chains given below trace back to one sample, sequenced in a study of blood T cell repertoires in COVID-19. Produced via immunoSEQ multiplex PCR; TCRdb's table is partial and in-frame only. This table has over 55,000 clones, approximately 88% appearing once. The sample comprised peripheral blood. All receptors come from a human donor in a cohort sampled during active COVID-19.

This sequence joins TRBV3-1 (or the pseudogene TRBV3-2) and TRBJ2-7, with TRBD1 identical over 8 bases. CDR1 and CDR2 (germline): LGHDT, YNNKEL (reference sequence). CDR3 length: 20 amino acids. V lost 0 bases and J lost 0; bases outside the gene matches: 16. The CDR3 spells CASSQDLRVAGTGSSYEQYF. The CDR3, as DNA: TGTGCCAGCAGCCAAGATTTAAGGGTGGCGGGGACAGGAAGCTCCTACGAGCAGTACTTC.

The chain has TRBV3-1 (or the pseudogene TRBV3-2) and TRBJ1-2; 10 bases match TRBD1. V dropped 4 bases and J dropped 5; count of bases not matched to a gene: 7. Looked up from germline, CDR1 is LGHDT and CDR2 is YNNKEL (reference sequence). The CDR3 runs 15 residues. CDR3 protein: CASSLRDRGLYGYTF. The CDR3 region has the DNA TGTGCCAGCAGCCTCCGGGACAGGGGATTATATGGCTACACCTTC.

The gene calls are TRBV24-1 and TRBJ2-3, with TRBD2 as a possible D gene (5 bases). V lost 2 bases and J 1 base, leaving 9 bases between the germline ends. Germline loops: CDR1 KGHDR, CDR2 SFDVKD. The CDR3 extends over 15 amino acids. The CDR3 DNA follows: TGTGCCACCAGTGATTCGCGGACTCGCACAGATACGCAGTATTTT. Translated, it gives CATSDSRTRTDTQYF.

V gene TRBV10-1 combines with J gene TRBJ2-5, with TRBD2 identical over 7 bases. V was pared by 2 bases and J by 4 bases, with 7 bases of the junction left unmatched. The CDR3 has 15 residues. Germline V lookup: CDR1 WNHNN, CDR2 SYGVQD (reference sequence). The CDR3 loop is CASSEGLGSGETQYF. As DNA, the CDR3 is TGCGCCAGCAGTGAGGGACTAGGAAGTGGAGAGACCCAGTACTTC.

The chain couples TRBV7-2 to TRBJ1-1; D is unresolved. The germline V and J ends were trimmed by 0 bases and 1 base, with 6 bases remaining between them. The germline gives CDR1 SGHTA, CDR2 FQGNSA. The CDR3 has 14 amino acids. In DNA form, the CDR3 reads TGTGCCAGCAGCTTAGCCGGGAGGAACACTGAAGCTTTCTTT. It codes for CASSLAGRNTEAFF.

The chain has TRBV4-3 and TRBJ1-4; 9 nucleotides align to TRBD1. The V and J ends lost 1 base and 5 bases, in that order; junction bases with no gene match: 2. Germline V gene data show CDR1 as LGHNA and CDR2 as YSLEER. The CDR3 runs 15 residues. The CDR3 bases are TGCGCCAGCAGCCAAGGACAGGGGGGGAATGAAAAACTGTTTTTT. It is translated as CASSQGQGGNEKLFF.

The chain employs TRBV30 and TRBJ1-4; D is unclear. The CDR3 contains 12 residues. Trimming stripped 5 bases from V and 4 bases from J, with 8 bases between. Germline loops: CDR1 GTSNPN, CDR2 SVGIG (reference sequence). The CDR3 coding sequence is TGTGCCTGGTCCAGTAATAATGAAAAACTGTTTTTT. This translates into CAWSSNNEKLFF.

This chain uses TRBV21-1 with TRBJ1-1. TRBV21-1 is described as a pseudogene. The length of the CDR3 is 13 residues. CDR3 sequence: CASSKVSNTEAFF. In DNA, the CDR3 is TGTGCCAGCAGCAAAGTCTCGAACACTGAAGCTTTCTTT.

The chain links TRBV2 to TRBJ1-1; TRBD1 aligns across 9 bases. The CDR3 contains 14 residues. V trimming: 5 bases; J trimming: 11 bases; junction bases outside the gene matches: 12. The germline V gene has CDR1 SNHLY and CDR2 FYNNEI. Here the CDR3 DNA reads TGTGCCAGCAGTTCCGGGACAGGGACTGGCATGGCTTTCTTT. It translates to CASSSGTGTGMAFF.

V usage is TRBV5-1 and J usage is TRBJ2-2; 8 bases match TRBD2. Looked up from germline, CDR1 is SGHRS and CDR2 is YFSETQ. This CDR3 is built from 16 residues. The junction had 5 bases not matched to a gene; V was cut back by 0 bases and J by 4 bases. For the CDR3, the DNA is TGCGCCAGCAGCTTGGGTTTTGCGGGAGGCACCGGGGAGCTGTTTTTT. Encoded protein: CASSLGFAGGTGELFF.

The rearrangement links TRBV9 to TRBJ2-2; D perhaps matches TRBD2 (5 bases). Germline V gives CDR1 SGDLS, CDR2 YYNGEE. The CDR3 has 16 amino acids. V was pared by 3 bases and J by 5 bases, with 17 bases between. The DNA for the CDR3 is TGTGCCAGCAGCGCGTTCGGGATCCTTCAGACCGGGGAGCTGTTTTTT. It translates to CASSAFGILQTGELFF.

The chain links TRBV7-8 to TRBJ2-5; D remains ambiguous. Germline CDR1 SGHVS, CDR2 FQNEAQ. Trimming left V 0 bases short and J 5 bases short, with 16 bases between. The CDR3 length is 16 residues. The CDR3 nucleotides are TGTGCCAGCAGCTTAGCTCGGAGTTTTTATGGGGAGACCCAGTACTTC. Its translation is CASSLARSFYGETQYF.

V gene TRBV6-5 combines with J gene TRBJ2-3; 7 bases line up with TRBD1. Germline CDR1 reads MNHEY; CDR2 reads SVGAGI. CDR3 length: 14 residues. Trimming cost V 5 bases and J 4 bases; bases outside gene matches: 6. The CDR3 bases are TGTGCCAGCAGTCTTAACAGGGGAGCAGATACGCAGTATTTT. Translating it yields CASSLNRGADTQYF.

The DNA of the CDR3 is TGTGCCAGCAGTCTTGACTCCGGGACAGTCGGGGATACGCAGTATTTT. Translating gives CASSLDSGTVGDTQYF. V gene TRBV2 combines with J gene TRBJ2-3, with 7 bases aligning to TRBD1. Germline V gene data show CDR1 as SNHLY and CDR2 as FYNNEI. This CDR3 has 16 residues. V lost 5 bases, J lost 6 bases, and 14 bases stayed unmatched.

This chain uses TRBV28 with TRBJ2-7; TRBD1 aligns across 7 bases. The CDR3 runs to 14 residues. V lost 5 bases to trimming and J lost 2 bases; unmatched junction nucleotides: 6. CDR1 and CDR2 (germline): MDHEN, SYDVKM. The CDR3 spells CASSPTGEPYEQYF. The CDR3 nucleotides read TGTGCCAGCAGTCCCACAGGGGAACCCTACGAGCAGTACTTC.

This chain links TRBV19 with TRBJ1-2; D unresolved. CDR3 length equals 14 residues. V gave up 4 bases and J gave up 5 bases, with 14 bases separating them. Germline V gives CDR1 LNHDA, CDR2 SQIVND (reference sequence). CDR3 DNA sequence: TGTGCCAGTAGTACCAGAAATGAGGGTTATGGCTACACCTTC. Encoded protein: CASSTRNEGYGYTF.

The chain recombines TRBV3-1 (or the pseudogene TRBV3-2) with TRBJ1-6; the match to TRBD1 covers 7 bases. V lost 5 bases to trimming and J lost 9 bases; unmatched junction nucleotides: 7. Germline V gene data show CDR1 as LGHDT and CDR2 as YNNKEL (reference sequence). This CDR3 region has 14 residues. The CDR3 here is CASSSQGGPSPLHF. The CDR3 DNA reads as TGTGCCAGCAGCAGTCAGGGGGGACCTTCACCCCTCCACTTT.

The J gene is TRBJ2-7, the V gene TRBV6-6; TRBD2 aligns across 8 bases. The CDR3 is made up of 16 amino acids. V trimming: 2 bases; J trimming: 1 base; junction bases outside the gene matches: 7. Germline V gene lookup returns CDR1 MNHNY and CDR2 SVGAGI (reference sequence). The CDR3 loop reads CASSYELRGASYEQYF. CDR3 nucleotides: TGTGCCAGCAGTTACGAGTTGCGGGGGGCGTCCTACGAGCAGTACTTC.